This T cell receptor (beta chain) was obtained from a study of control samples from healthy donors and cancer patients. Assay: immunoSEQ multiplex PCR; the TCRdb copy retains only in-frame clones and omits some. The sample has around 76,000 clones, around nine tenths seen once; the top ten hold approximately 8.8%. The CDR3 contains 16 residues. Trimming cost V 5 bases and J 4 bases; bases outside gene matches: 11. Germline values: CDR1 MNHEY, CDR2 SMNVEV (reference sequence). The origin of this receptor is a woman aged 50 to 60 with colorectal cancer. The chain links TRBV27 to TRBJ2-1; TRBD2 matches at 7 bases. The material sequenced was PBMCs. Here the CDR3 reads CASSGPQRGFYNEQFF. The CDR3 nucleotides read TGTGCCAGCAGTGGCCCTCAGCGGGGATTTTACAATGAGCAGTTCTTC.